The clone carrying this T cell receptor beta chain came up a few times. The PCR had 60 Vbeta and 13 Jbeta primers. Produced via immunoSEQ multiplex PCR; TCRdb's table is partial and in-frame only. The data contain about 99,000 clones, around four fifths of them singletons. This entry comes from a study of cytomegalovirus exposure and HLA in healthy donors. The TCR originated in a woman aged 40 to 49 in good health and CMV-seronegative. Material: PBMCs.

CDR3: CASSFQGLTNTEAFF. CDR3 DNA: TGTGCCAGCAGTTTTCAGGGTTTAACGAACACTGAAGCTTTCTTT. The chain is built from TRBV28 and TRBJ1-1; D might be TRBD1 (5 bases). Germline V gene data show CDR1 as MDHEN and CDR2 as SYDVKM. The CDR3 length is 15 residues. V was cut by 3 bases and J by 1 base, with 12 bases left in between.